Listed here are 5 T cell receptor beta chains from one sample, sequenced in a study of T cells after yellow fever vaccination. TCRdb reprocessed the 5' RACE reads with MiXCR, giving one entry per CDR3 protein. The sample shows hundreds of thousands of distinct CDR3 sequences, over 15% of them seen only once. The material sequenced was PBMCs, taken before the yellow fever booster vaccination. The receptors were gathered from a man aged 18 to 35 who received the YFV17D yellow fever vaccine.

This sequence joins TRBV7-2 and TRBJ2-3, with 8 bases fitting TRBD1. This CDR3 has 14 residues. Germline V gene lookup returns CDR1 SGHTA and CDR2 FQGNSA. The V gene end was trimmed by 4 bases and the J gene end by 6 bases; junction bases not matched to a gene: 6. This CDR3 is CASSSGQGVDTQYF. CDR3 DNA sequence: TGTGCCAGCAGCTCAGGACAGGGAGTCGATACGCAGTATTTT.

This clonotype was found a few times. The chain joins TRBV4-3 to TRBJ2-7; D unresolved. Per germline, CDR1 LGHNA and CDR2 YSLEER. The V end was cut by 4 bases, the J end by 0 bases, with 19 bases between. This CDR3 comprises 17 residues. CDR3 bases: TGCGCCAGCAGCCTACGCCAGACAACCCTGGGCTCCTACGAGCAGTACTTC. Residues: CASSLRQTTLGSYEQYF.

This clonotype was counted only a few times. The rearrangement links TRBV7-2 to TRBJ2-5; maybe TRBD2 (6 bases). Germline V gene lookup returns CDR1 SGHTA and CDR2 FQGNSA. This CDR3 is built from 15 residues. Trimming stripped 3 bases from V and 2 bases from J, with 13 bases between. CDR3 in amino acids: CASSFAGLLQETQYF. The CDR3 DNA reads TGTGCCAGCAGCTTTGCGGGGTTACTACAAGAGACCCAGTACTTC.

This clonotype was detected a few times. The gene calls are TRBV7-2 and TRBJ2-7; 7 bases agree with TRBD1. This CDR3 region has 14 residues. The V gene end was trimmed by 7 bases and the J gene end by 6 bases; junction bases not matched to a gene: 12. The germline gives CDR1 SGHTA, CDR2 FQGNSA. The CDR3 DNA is TGTGCCAGCACCTTCGTGACAGGGTACGCCGAGCAGTACTTC. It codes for CASTFVTGYAEQYF.

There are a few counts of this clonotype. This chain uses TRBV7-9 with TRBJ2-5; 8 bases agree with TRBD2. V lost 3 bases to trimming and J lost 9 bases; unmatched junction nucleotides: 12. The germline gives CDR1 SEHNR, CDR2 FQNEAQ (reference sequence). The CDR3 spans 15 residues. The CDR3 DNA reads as TGTGCCAGCAGCTTGGCGTCGGGAGGGGAAGTGGCCCAGTACTTC. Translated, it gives CASSLASGGEVAQYF.